A selection of T cell receptor beta chains follows, all from one sample in a study of human T cells and chemical hapten exposure. TCRdb recomputed calls from the RACE reads with MiXCR, one row per CDR3 protein. This table has 200,000 to 300,000 distinct CDR3 sequences, 7.5% to 9% appearing once. Sequencing was performed on whole blood, taken in connection with sensitization to the hapten diphenylcyclopropenone (DPC). The receptor set was obtained from a woman aged 40 to 50 with alopecia areata. Some clones in this sample may be carry-over from other donors' samples. Both conserved end residues are part of each CDR3. A D gene is named only where the DNA matches it firmly. Not every row has a clone size; where given, it reads once, few, many or a size class.

>TRBV29-1|NA|TRBJ2-7|NA
CSVRWDSLGEQYF
TGCAGCGTGAGATGGGACTCCCTCGGCGAGCAGTACTTC
>TRBV6-5|NA|TRBJ2-3|NA
CASSQSGTLTDTQYF
TGTGCCAGCAGTCAATCCGGGACACTCACAGATACGCAGTATTTT
>TRBV7-9|NA|TRBJ2-3|NA
CASSIGPDTQYF
TGTGCCAGCAGCATAGGGCCAGATACGCAGTATTTT
>TRBV6-5|NA|TRBJ2-6|many
CASSKQSSGANVLTF
TGTGCCAGCAGTAAACAGAGCTCTGGGGCCAACGTCCTGACTTTC
>TRBV7-6|NA|TRBJ2-7|NA
CASSLVGADDEQYF
TGTGCCAGCAGCTTAGTGGGGGCTGACGACGAGCAGTACTTC
>TRBV7-2|TRBD1|TRBJ1-2|NA
CASSPGQGAYGYTF
TGTGCCAGCAGCCCAGGACAGGGGGCCTATGGCTACACCTTC
>TRBV30|NA|TRBJ1-3|NA
CAWSVHHSGNSIYF
TGTGCCTGGAGTGTTCACCACTCTGGAAACTCCATATATTTT
>TRBV27|TRBD2|TRBJ2-1|NA
CASSPTSGKNEQFF
TGTGCCAGCAGTCCGACTAGCGGCAAGAATGAGCAGTTCTTC
>TRBV29-1|NA|TRBJ2-1|few
CSVEPLRDNEQFF
TGCAGCGTTGAACCCCTACGGGACAATGAGCAGTTCTTC
>TRBV20-1|NA|TRBJ2-7|NA
CSASSLARIASYEQYF
TGCAGTGCTAGCTCCCTTGCGAGGATTGCGTCCTACGAGCAGTACTTC
>TRBV6-1|NA|TRBJ2-7|few
CASSTEFYEQYF
TGTGCCAGCAGTACAGAGTTCTACGAGCAGTACTTC
>TRBV12-3/TRBV12-4|NA|TRBJ2-5|many
CASSLVESQETQYF
TGTGCCAGCAGTTTGGTGGAGTCGCAAGAGACCCAGTACTTC
>TRBV29-1|TRBD2|TRBJ2-1|many
CSVVLAVNEQFF
TGCAGCGTTGTACTAGCGGTCAATGAGCAGTTCTTC
>TRBV29-1|NA|TRBJ2-4|few
CSVGLGEMPKNIQYF
TGCAGCGTTGGGTTGGGGGAGATGCCCAAAAACATTCAGTACTTC
>TRBV28|NA|TRBJ2-3|NA
CASTPGTLSTDTQYF
TGTGCCAGCACCCCTGGGACCCTTAGCACAGATACGCAGTATTTT
>TRBV28|NA|TRBJ2-7|NA
CASSFRDLRTREQYF
TGTGCCAGCAGTTTCCGAGACTTACGGACCAGGGAGCAGTACTTC
>TRBV7-2|TRBD2|TRBJ2-3|NA
CASSVPSGSTDTQYF
TGTGCCAGCAGCGTACCTAGCGGGAGCACAGATACGCAGTATTTT
>TRBV2|TRBD1|TRBJ2-7|NA
CASRGQGISYEQYF
TGTGCCAGCAGGGGACAGGGGATTTCCTACGAGCAGTACTTC
>TRBV18|NA|TRBJ2-2|NA
CASSPKPAPRRGELFF
TGTGCCAGCTCACCCAAGCCCGCCCCCAGACGCGGGGAGCTGTTTTTT
>TRBV4-1|NA|TRBJ1-2|many
CASSPPGQMRGYTF
TGCGCCAGCAGCCCCCCAGGGCAGATGCGTGGCTACACCTTC
>TRBV7-3|NA|TRBJ2-5|few
CASSLKTAETQYF
TGTGCCAGCAGCTTAAAGACAGCCGAAACCCAGTACTTC
>TRBV6-2/TRBV6-3|NA|TRBJ2-3|NA
CASSYSKKDTQYF
TGTGCCAGCAGTTATAGTAAGAAAGATACGCAGTATTTT
>TRBV6-1|TRBD2|TRBJ2-3|once
CASTGTSGSADTQYF
TGTGCCAGCACCGGGACTAGCGGGAGCGCAGATACGCAGTATTTT
>TRBV7-9|NA|TRBJ2-1|many
CASSPHDYNEQFF
TGTGCCAGCAGCCCCCACGACTACAATGAGCAGTTCTTC
>TRBV25-1|NA|TRBJ1-2|many
CASSEYKSGAGYTF
TGTGCCAGCAGTGAATATAAGTCCGGGGCCGGCTACACCTTC
>TRBV25-1|NA|TRBJ1-5|NA
CASRPEVGPQHF
TGTGCCAGCAGGCCGGAAGTTGGGCCCCAGCATTTT
>TRBV2|NA|TRBJ1-1|NA
CASSEQLMNTEAFF
TGTGCCAGCAGTGAACAGCTAATGAACACTGAAGCTTTCTTT
>TRBV28|NA|TRBJ2-3|few
CASSFPGMGTDTQYF
TGTGCCAGCAGTTTCCCAGGGATGGGCACAGATACGCAGTATTTT
>TRBV4-3|NA|TRBJ1-5|few
CASSQDIAGGNQPQHF
TGCGCCAGCAGCCAAGATATTGCGGGGGGAAATCAGCCCCAGCATTTT
>TRBV5-6|TRBD2|TRBJ2-4|few
CASSFGLDLAKNIQYF
TGTGCCAGCAGCTTCGGACTAGACCTAGCCAAAAACATTCAGTACTTC
>TRBV28|TRBD1|TRBJ2-4|many
CASSPDRGLHGGIQYF
TGTGCCAGCAGTCCGGACAGGGGGCTCCACGGGGGCATTCAGTACTTC
>TRBV2|NA|TRBJ2-7|NA
CASRRVGTYEQYF
TGTGCCAGCCGAAGGGTAGGGACCTACGAGCAGTACTTC
>TRBV28|NA|TRBJ2-7|many
CASSLSGPQKQYF
TGTGCCAGCAGTCTTTCCGGACCCCAGAAGCAGTACTTC
>TRBV2|NA|TRBJ2-1|NA
CASSGLGGDYNEQFF
TGTGCCAGCAGTGGACTGGGCGGCGATTACAATGAGCAGTTCTTC
>TRBV3-1|NA|TRBJ2-7|NA
CASSQVSVYEQYF
TGTGCCAGCAGCCAAGTTTCCGTGTACGAGCAGTACTTC
>TRBV27|NA|TRBJ1-5|few
CASSWDGRQPQHF
TGTGCCAGCAGTTGGGACGGGAGACAGCCCCAGCATTTT
>TRBV6-6|NA|TRBJ1-5|NA
CASNEDSYGNQPQHF
TGTGCCAGCAACGAGGACAGCTACGGCAATCAGCCCCAGCATTTT
>TRBV9|NA|TRBJ1-3|few
CASSVGALQGGGNTIYF
TGTGCCAGCAGCGTAGGCGCCCTACAGGGCGGCGGAAACACCATATATTTT
>TRBV28|NA|TRBJ1-2|NA
CASSLSGLDGYTF
TGTGCCAGCAGTCTCTCAGGGCTGGATGGCTACACCTTC
>TRBV28|NA|TRBJ2-6|few
CATRGATRSGANVLTF
TGTGCGACCAGGGGGGCTACTCGCTCTGGGGCCAACGTCCTGACTTTC
>TRBV20-1|TRBD1|TRBJ1-2|many
CSAGQDPGGYTF
TGCAGTGCTGGACAGGATCCTGGGGGCTACACCTTC